Below, 18 T cell receptor beta chains from the same sample are listed, as sequenced in a study of blood T cells in healthy people across ages. Sample-barcoded 5' priming and a J-beta primer mix drove a second PCR of 7 to 11 cycles. TCRdb re-analysed the 5' RACE reads in MiXCR, keeping a single row per CDR3 protein. The table records around 1.5 million distinct CDR3 sequences, 35% to 45% of them present only once. Sequenced input: blood. The receptors were gathered from a woman under 30 in good health.

The chain links TRBV12-3 or TRBV12-4 to TRBJ2-5, with D tentatively TRBD1 or TRBD2 (7 bases each). V lost 2 bases to trimming and J lost 5 bases, with 18 bases between them. The CDR3 sequence is 16 residues long. CDR3 bases: TGTGCCAGCAGTTTATGGGGAGGGGGCACGGAGGAGACCCAGTACTTC. It yields the protein CASSLWGGGTEETQYF.

The chain carries TRBV20-1 and TRBJ2-1, with 13 positions matching TRBD2. Losses at the gene ends were 6 bases for V and 9 bases for J; bases not matched to a gene: 8. This CDR3 has 14 residues. Germline CDR1 reads DFQATT; CDR2 reads SNEGSKA (reference sequence). The CDR3 is CSASRTSGRGEQFF. Written as DNA, the CDR3 is TGCAGTGCCTCCCGGACTAGCGGGAGAGGTGAGCAGTTCTTC.

The CDR3 reads CASSLRRAGSQETQYF. The CDR3 DNA reads as TGTGCCAGCAGTTTAAGACGAGCGGGGTCCCAAGAGACCCAGTACTTC. The chain carries TRBV28 and TRBJ2-5, with 7 bases identical to TRBD2. CDR1 MDHEN and CDR2 SYDVKM come from the germline V gene. The CDR3 is 16 residues long. The V and J ends lost 2 bases and 1 base, in that order; junction bases with no gene match: 7.

This clonotype was seen a few times. The rearrangement links TRBV29-1 to TRBJ2-1; the match to TRBD2 covers 16 bases. This CDR3 is 18 amino acids long. Trimming at V came to 5 bases and at J to 6 bases, leaving 13 bases not matched to a gene. The germline V gene has CDR1 SQVTM and CDR2 ANQGSEA. The CDR3 sequence is CSVTGAGTSGRASNEQFF. CDR3 bases: TGCAGCGTTACGGGGGCCGGGACTAGCGGGAGGGCTAGCAATGAGCAGTTCTTC.

The V call is TRBV5-1, the J call TRBJ1-2, with 7 bases aligning to TRBD1. The length of the CDR3 is 15 residues. Germline CDR1 is SGHRS and CDR2 is YFSETQ. V lost 4 bases and J lost 4; bases outside the gene matches: 10. CDR3 residues: CASSRDSSLGYGYTF. CDR3 bases: TGCGCCAGCAGCCGGGACAGCTCGTTGGGCTATGGCTACACCTTC.

The V call is TRBV20-1, the J call TRBJ2-7; D is uncertain. The germline V and J ends were trimmed by 4 bases and 0 bases, with 7 bases remaining between them. Germline V gives CDR1 DFQATT, CDR2 SNEGSKA (reference sequence). The CDR3 runs 12 residues. The CDR3 nucleotides are TGCAGTGCTATCCCTCCCTCCTACGAGCAGTACTTC. The encoded protein is CSAIPPSYEQYF.

This clonotype has just a few counts. The rearrangement joins TRBV7-2 to TRBJ2-1, with a possible D match to TRBD1 (6 bases). This CDR3 region has 14 residues. Germline loops: CDR1 SGHTA, CDR2 FQGNSA. The V and J ends lost 1 base and 7 bases respectively, with 11 bases between them. CDR3 in amino acids: CASSLVTGTNEQFF. Here the CDR3 DNA reads TGTGCCAGCAGCTTAGTCACAGGGACAAATGAGCAGTTCTTC. Together with reference TRBV7-2 and TRBJ2-1, the CDR3 gives the full variable domain: GAGVSQSPSNKVTEKGKDVELRCDPISGHTALYWYRQSLGQGLEFLIYFQGNSAPDKSGLPSDRFSAERTGGSVSTLTIQRTQQEDSAVYLCASSLVTGTNEQFFGPGTRLTVL.

This clonotype came up a few times. The chain couples TRBV10-1 to TRBJ2-3; TRBD2 agrees at 10 bases. The CDR3 runs to 15 residues. Trimming cost V 0 bases and J 6 bases; bases outside gene matches: 3. The germline V gene encodes CDR1 WNHNN and CDR2 SYGVQD (reference sequence). CDR3 amino acids: CASSESPSGGDTQYF. The CDR3 DNA sequence: TGCGCCAGCAGTGAGTCGCCTAGCGGGGGCGATACGCAGTATTTT.

The V call is TRBV11-1, the J call TRBJ2-7, with 8 bases lining up with TRBD1. The CDR3 is made up of 14 amino acids. V gave up 5 bases and J gave up 0 bases; unmatched junction bases: 3. The germline V gene encodes CDR1 SGHAT and CDR2 FQDESV (reference sequence). CDR3 protein: CASSMTGASYEQYF. The CDR3 DNA reads as TGTGCCAGCAGCATGACAGGGGCCTCCTACGAGCAGTACTTC.

Only a few counts were recorded for this clonotype. The CDR3 DNA sequence: TGTGCTAGTGGTTTGGTGCTTGGCCAACCTCAGGACACAGATACGCAGTATTTT. Translation gives CASGLVLGQPQDTDTQYF. This rearrangement joins TRBV12-5 to TRBJ2-3; D uncertain. V was clipped by 0 bases and J by 2 bases, with 18 bases between them. The CDR3 contains 18 residues. Germline V gives CDR1 LGHNT, CDR2 FRNRAP. Full variable domain (rest looked up from reference TRBV12-5 and TRBJ2-3): DARVTQTPRHKVTEMGQEVTMRCQPILGHNTVFWYRQTMMQGLELLAYFRNRAPLDDSGMPKDRFSAEMPDATLATLKIQPSEPRDSAVYFCASGLVLGQPQDTDTQYFGPGTRLTVL.

The sample holds a few counts of this clonotype. The genes are TRBV3-1 and TRBJ2-5; the match to TRBD2 covers 8 bases. TRBJ2-7 explains the end of the DNA better; the J call may be wrong. The germline gives CDR1 LGHDT, CDR2 YNNKEL (reference sequence). The CDR3 sequence is 15 residues long. The CDR3 loop reads CASSQPGTRVSEQYF. The CDR3 DNA reads as TGTGCCAGCAGCCAGCCCGGGACTAGAGTATCCGAGCAGTACTTC.

The V call is TRBV5-1, the J call TRBJ2-1, with TRBD1 matching 11 bases. Germline CDR1 and CDR2: SGHRS and YFSETQ. The CDR3 spans 15 residues. Trimming at V came to 5 bases and at J to 8 bases, leaving 9 bases not matched to a gene. The CDR3 DNA reads as TGCGCCAGCAGATACCGGGACAGGGGGTGGGATGAGCAGTTCTTC. This sequence encodes CASRYRDRGWDEQFF.

The chain joins TRBV9 to TRBJ1-1; D perhaps matches TRBD1 (6 bases). The CDR3 contains 14 residues. The V and J ends lost 3 bases and 4 bases respectively, with 13 bases between them. Looked up from germline, CDR1 is SGDLS and CDR2 is YYNGEE. In DNA form, the CDR3 reads TGTGCCAGCAGCGACTCCACAGGGATCACTGAAGCTTTCTTT. Translation gives CASSDSTGITEAFF.

This clonotype was counted a few times. The gene calls are TRBV6-5 and TRBJ2-2, with 10 positions matching TRBD2. The V gene's germline CDR1 is MNHEY and CDR2 SVGAGI. V was clipped by 6 bases and J by 0 bases; unmatched bases: 1. This CDR3 has 15 amino acids. The CDR3 DNA follows: TGTGCCAGCAGAACTAGCGGGGCGAACACCGGGGAGCTGTTTTTT. This sequence encodes CASRTSGANTGELFF.

This clonotype was recorded a few times. V gene TRBV4-2 combines with J gene TRBJ1-1; maybe TRBD1 (5 bases). Germline V gene data show CDR1 as LGHNA and CDR2 as YNFKEQ. V lost 0 bases and J lost 3, with 8 bases in between. The CDR3 contains 14 residues. CDR3 protein: CASSQDGGDTEAFF. The CDR3 region has the DNA TGTGCCAGCAGCCAAGATGGGGGGGACACTGAAGCTTTCTTT.

The chain joins TRBV5-1 to TRBJ2-5; either TRBD1 or TRBD2 may fit D (5 bases each). CDR3 size: 15 residues. The germline CDR1 and CDR2 sequences are SGHRS and YFSETQ. V was shortened by 0 bases and J by 0 bases, with 9 bases between the two germline ends. The CDR3, as DNA: TGCGCCAGCAGCTTGGGGGGGTCAAACCAAGAGACCCAGTACTTC. Amino acids: CASSLGGSNQETQYF. The entire variable domain, with the rest obtained from reference TRBV5-1 and TRBJ2-5, is as follows: KAGVTQTPRYLIKTRGQQVTLSCSPISGHRSVSWYQQTPGQGLQFLFEYFSETQRNKGNFPGRFSGRQFSNSRSEMNVSTLELGDSALYLCASSLGGSNQETQYFGPGTRLLVL.

J is TRBJ2-3 and V is TRBV10-3; 10 bases agree with TRBD2. The CDR3 runs to 15 residues. Germline V gives CDR1 ENHRY, CDR2 SYGVKD. After removal of 7 bases from V and 3 bases from J, the junction contained 7 bases not matched to a gene. Written as DNA, the CDR3 is TGTGCCATCAAGCAACTAGCGGGATTAACAGATACGCAGTATTTT. Residues: CAIKQLAGLTDTQYF.

This clonotype was found a few times. V is TRBV10-3 and J is TRBJ1-5; D is uncertain. Trimming stripped 3 bases from V and 2 bases from J, with 14 bases between. Germline V gives CDR1 ENHRY, CDR2 SYGVKD. The CDR3 is 16 residues long. In DNA form, the CDR3 reads TGTGCCATCAGTGAACTGTTAACCGAGGGCAATCAGCCCCAGCATTTT. Its protein product is CAISELLTEGNQPQHF.